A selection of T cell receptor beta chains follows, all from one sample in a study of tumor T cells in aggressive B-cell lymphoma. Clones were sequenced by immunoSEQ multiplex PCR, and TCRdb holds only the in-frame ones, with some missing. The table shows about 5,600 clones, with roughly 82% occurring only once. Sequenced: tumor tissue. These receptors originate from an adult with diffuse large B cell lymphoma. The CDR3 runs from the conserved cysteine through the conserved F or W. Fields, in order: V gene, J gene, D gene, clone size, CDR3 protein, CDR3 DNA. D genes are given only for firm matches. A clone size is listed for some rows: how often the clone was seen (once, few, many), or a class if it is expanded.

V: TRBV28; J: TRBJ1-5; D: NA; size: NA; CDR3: CASRTDGSQPQHF; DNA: TGTGCCAGCAGGACGGATGGGAGTCAGCCCCAGCATTTT
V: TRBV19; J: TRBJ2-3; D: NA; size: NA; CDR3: CASSRLEDTQYF; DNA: TGTGCCAGTAGTCGGTTAGAAGATACGCAGTATTTT
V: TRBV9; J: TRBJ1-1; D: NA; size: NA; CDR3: CASSRENTEAFF; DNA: TGTGCCAGCAGCAGAGAGAACACTGAAGCTTTCTTT
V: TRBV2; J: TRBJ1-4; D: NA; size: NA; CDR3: CASSEAGAPNEKLFF; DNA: TGTGCCAGCAGTGAAGCTGGGGCCCCTAATGAAAAACTGTTTTTT
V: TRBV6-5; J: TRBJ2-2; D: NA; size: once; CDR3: CASSRLGNTGELFF; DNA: TGTGCCAGCAGCCGTCTAGGGAACACCGGGGAGCTGTTTTTT
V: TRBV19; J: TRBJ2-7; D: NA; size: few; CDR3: CASSEGGGRKPYEQYF; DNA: TGTGCCAGTAGTGAAGGTGGAGGGAGGAAGCCCTACGAGCAGTACTTC
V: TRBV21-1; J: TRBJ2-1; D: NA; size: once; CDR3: CTSSKEGLAGGPVYNEQFF; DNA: TGTACCAGCAGCAAAGAGGGACTAGCGGGAGGGCCCGTCTACAATGAGCAGTTCTTC
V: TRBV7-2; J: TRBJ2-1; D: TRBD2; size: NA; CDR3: CASSLGLAGVGEQFF; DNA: TGTGCCAGCAGCTTGGGACTAGCGGGAGTGGGTGAGCAGTTCTTC
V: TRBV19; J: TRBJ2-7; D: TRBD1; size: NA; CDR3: CASSKGQGGDHEQYF; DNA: TGTGCCAGTAGTAAGGGACAGGGGGGGGACCACGAGCAGTACTTC
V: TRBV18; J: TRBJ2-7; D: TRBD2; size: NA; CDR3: CASSPNRGGSTYEQYF; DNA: TGTGCCAGCTCACCTAATCGGGGGGGCTCAACCTACGAGCAGTACTTC
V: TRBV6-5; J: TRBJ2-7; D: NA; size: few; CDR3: CASSQTSLGYEQYF; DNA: TGTGCCAGCAGTCAAACTAGCTTGGGCTACGAGCAGTACTTC
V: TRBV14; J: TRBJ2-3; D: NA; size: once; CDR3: CASSRLEYTDTQYF; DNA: TGTGCCAGCAGCCGATTGGAGTACACAGATACGCAGTATTTT
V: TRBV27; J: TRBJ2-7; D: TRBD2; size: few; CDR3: CASIWGRAKSYEQYF; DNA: TGTGCCAGCATCTGGGGGAGGGCCAAATCCTACGAGCAGTACTTC
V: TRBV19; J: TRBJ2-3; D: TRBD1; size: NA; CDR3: CASSIVGRGFSDTQYF; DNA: TGTGCCAGTAGTATAGTCGGCAGGGGGTTTTCAGATACGCAGTATTTT
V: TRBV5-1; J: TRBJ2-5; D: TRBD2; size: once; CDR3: CARTGTSGRKTQYF; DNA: TGCGCCAGGACCGGGACTAGCGGGAGAAAGACCCAGTACTTC
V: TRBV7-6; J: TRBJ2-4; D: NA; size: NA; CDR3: CASSPTAAAPRGAKNIQYF; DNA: TGTGCCAGCAGCCCCACCGCAGCGGCCCCCCGGGGGGCCAAAAACATTCAGTACTTC
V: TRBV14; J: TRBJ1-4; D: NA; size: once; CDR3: CASSQVGAYYEKLFF; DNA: TGTGCCAGCAGCCAAGTAGGGGCCTATTATGAAAAACTGTTTTTT
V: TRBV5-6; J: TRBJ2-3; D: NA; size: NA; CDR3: CASSWGGGAGTQYF; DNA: TGTGCCAGCAGCTGGGGAGGGGGGGCTGGTACGCAGTATTTT
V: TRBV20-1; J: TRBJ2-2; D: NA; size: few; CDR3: CSVSSGRELFF; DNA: TGCAGTGTCTCCAGCGGTCGGGAGCTGTTTTTT
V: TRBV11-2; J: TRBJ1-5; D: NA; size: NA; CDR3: CASSLVERQPQHF; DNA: TGTGCCAGCAGCTTAGTAGAGAGACAGCCCCAGCATTTT
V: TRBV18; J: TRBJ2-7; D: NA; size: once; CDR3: CASSLEGGEQYF; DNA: TGTGCCAGCTCACTGGAGGGCGGAGAGCAGTACTTC
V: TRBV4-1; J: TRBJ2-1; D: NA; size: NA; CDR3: CASSQESGVSYNEQFF; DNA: TGCGCCAGCAGCCAAGAATCGGGGGTCTCCTACAATGAGCAGTTCTTC
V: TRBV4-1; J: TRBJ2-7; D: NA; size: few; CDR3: CASSQEEVPSYEQYF; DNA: TGCGCCAGCAGCCAAGAGGAGGTGCCCTCCTACGAGCAGTACTTC
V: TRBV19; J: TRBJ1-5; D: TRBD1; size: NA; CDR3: CASSMTGSAQPQHF; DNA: TGTGCCAGTAGTATGACAGGGTCGGCTCAGCCCCAGCATTTT
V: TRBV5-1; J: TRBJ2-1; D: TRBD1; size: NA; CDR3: CASSLSRDSDNEQFF; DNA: TGCGCCAGCAGCTTGAGCCGGGACAGCGACAATGAGCAGTTCTTC
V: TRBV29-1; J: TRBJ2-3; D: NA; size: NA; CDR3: CSVEDQLAGTDTQYF; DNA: TGCAGCGTTGAAGATCAGCTAGCCGGCACAGATACGCAGTATTTT
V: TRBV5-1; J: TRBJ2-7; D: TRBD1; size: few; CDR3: CASSLAGGSYEQYF; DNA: TGCGCCAGCAGCTTGGCAGGGGGTTCCTACGAGCAGTACTTC
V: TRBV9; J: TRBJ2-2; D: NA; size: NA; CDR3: CASSVDGTGELFF; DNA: TGTGCCAGCAGCGTAGACGGGACCGGGGAGCTGTTTTTT
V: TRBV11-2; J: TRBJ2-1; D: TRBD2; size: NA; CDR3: CASSLRLAGEWEQFF; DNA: TGTGCCAGCAGCTTAAGACTAGCGGGGGAGTGGGAGCAGTTCTTC
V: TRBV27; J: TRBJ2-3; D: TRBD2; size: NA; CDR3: CASSQFATSGRSDTQYF; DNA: TGTGCCAGCAGTCAATTCGCGACTAGCGGGAGGTCAGATACGCAGTATTTT
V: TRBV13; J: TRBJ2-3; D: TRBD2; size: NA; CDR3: CASSSVASGHSTDTQYF; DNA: TGTGCCAGCAGCTCAGTGGCTAGCGGCCACAGCACAGATACGCAGTATTTT
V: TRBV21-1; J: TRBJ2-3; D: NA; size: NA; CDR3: CASSINSSTDTQYF; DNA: TGTGCCAGCAGCATTAATAGTAGCACAGATACGCAGTATTTT
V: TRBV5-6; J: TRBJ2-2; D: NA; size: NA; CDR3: CASRTPGAGELFF; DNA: TGTGCCAGCAGAACACCGGGGGCCGGGGAGCTGTTTTTT
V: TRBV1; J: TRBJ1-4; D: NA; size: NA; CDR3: CTSSQVRGKGCEKLFF; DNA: TGCACCAGCAGCCAAGTAAGGGGAAAGGGATGTGAAAAACTGTTTTTT
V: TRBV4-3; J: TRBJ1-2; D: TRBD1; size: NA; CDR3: CASSQGAGGAYGYTF; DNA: TGCGCCAGCAGCCAAGGCGCAGGGGGCGCTTATGGCTACACCTTC
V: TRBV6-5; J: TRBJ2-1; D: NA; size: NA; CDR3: CASSHSSGEQFF; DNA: TGTGCCAGCAGTCACTCCTCCGGTGAGCAGTTCTTC
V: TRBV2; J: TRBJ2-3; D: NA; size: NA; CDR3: CASSFLGGSTDTQYF; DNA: TGTGCCAGCTCGTTCTTAGGAGGGAGCACAGATACGCAGTATTTT
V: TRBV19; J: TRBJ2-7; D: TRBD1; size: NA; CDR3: CASSWTGGFLYEQYF; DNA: TGTGCCAGTAGTTGGACAGGGGGCTTTCTCTACGAGCAGTACTTC
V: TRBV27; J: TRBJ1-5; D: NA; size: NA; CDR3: CASSRNGQQPQHF; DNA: TGTGCCAGCAGCCGGAACGGACAGCAGCCCCAGCATTTT
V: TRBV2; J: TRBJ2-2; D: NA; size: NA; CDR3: CASSVLQGTGELFF; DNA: TGTGCCAGCAGTGTCTTACAGGGAACCGGGGAGCTGTTTTTT
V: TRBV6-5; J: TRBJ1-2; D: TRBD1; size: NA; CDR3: CASSFAGQGGYGYTF; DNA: TGTGCCAGCAGCTTCGCCGGACAGGGTGGCTATGGCTACACCTTC
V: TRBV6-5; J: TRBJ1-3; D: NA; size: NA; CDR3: CASSYGQFGNTIYF; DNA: TGTGCCAGCAGTTATGGACAGTTCGGAAACACCATATATTTT
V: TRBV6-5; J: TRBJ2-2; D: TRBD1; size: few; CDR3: CASRQGAGELFF; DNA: TGTGCCAGCAGGCAGGGGGCCGGGGAGCTGTTTTTT
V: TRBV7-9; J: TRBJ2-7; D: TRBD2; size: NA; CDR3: CASSPRLAVSYEQYF; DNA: TGTGCCAGCAGCCCGCGACTAGCGGTTTCCTACGAGCAGTACTTC
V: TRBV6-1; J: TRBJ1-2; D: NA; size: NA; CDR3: CASIKDNTYGYTF; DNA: TGTGCCAGCATCAAAGACAACACCTATGGCTACACCTTC
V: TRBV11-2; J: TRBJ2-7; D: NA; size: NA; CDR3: CASSLEIGNYEQYF; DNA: TGTGCCAGCAGCTTAGAAATCGGTAACTACGAGCAGTACTTC
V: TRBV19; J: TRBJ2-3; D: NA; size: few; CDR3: CASSIGSGTDTQYF; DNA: TGTGCCAGTAGTATAGGTAGCGGCACAGATACGCAGTATTTT
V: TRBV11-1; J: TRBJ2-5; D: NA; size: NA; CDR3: CASSLRGGGLFGTQYF; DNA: TGTGCCAGCAGCCTAAGGGGAGGCGGCCTATTTGGGACCCAGTACTTC
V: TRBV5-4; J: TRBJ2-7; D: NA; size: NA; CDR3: CASSLDGSRYEQYF; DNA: TGTGCCAGCAGCTTGGATGGCAGCAGGTACGAGCAGTACTTC
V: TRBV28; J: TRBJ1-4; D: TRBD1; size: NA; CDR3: CASKPDREYEKLFF; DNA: TGTGCCAGCAAGCCGGACAGGGAATATGAAAAACTGTTTTTT
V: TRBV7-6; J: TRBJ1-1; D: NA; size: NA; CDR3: CASSFSQGKAEAFF; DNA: TGTGCCAGCAGCTTCAGTCAGGGGAAGGCTGAAGCTTTCTTT
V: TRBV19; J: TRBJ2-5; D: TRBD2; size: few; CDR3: CASSTGLAGGETQYF; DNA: TGTGCCAGTAGTACGGGACTAGCGGGGGGAGAGACCCAGTACTTC
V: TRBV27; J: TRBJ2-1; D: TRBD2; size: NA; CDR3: CASRHQAGVDFNEQFF; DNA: TGTGCCAGCAGGCACCAAGCGGGAGTGGATTTCAATGAGCAGTTCTTC
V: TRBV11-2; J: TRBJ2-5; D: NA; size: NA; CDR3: CASSSPQDYQETQYF; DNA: TGTGCCAGCAGCTCGCCTCAGGATTACCAAGAGACCCAGTACTTC
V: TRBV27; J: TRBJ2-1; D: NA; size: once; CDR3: CASSLIWRGGSNEQFF; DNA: TGTGCCAGCAGTTTGATTTGGAGGGGGGGTAGTAATGAGCAGTTCTTC
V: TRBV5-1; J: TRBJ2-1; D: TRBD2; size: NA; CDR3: CASSRGGSSYNEQFF; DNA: TGCGCCAGCAGTCGGGGCGGGAGCTCCTACAATGAGCAGTTCTTC
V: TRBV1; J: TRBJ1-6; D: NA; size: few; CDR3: CTSSQEGQGGECNSPLHF; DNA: TGCACCAGCAGCCAGGAGGGACAGGGAGGTGAGTGTAATTCACCCCTCCACTTT
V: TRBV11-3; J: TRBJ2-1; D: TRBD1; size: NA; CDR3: CASSLGQYNEQFF; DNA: TGTGCCAGCAGCTTGGGACAGTACAATGAGCAGTTCTTC